This T cell receptor (beta chain) was profiled in a study of technical replicates of blood from a handful of donors. This CDR3 region has 13 residues. The ends lost 7 bases at V and 10 bases at J; junction bases unmatched: 8. In germline, CDR1 is MDHEN, CDR2 SYDVKM. The data were produced by immunoSEQ multiplex PCR, yet TCRdb's version contains in-frame clones alone and is incomplete. The data show some 13,000 clones, approximately 95% seen once. Sequencing was performed on PBMCs. The rearrangement uses TRBV28 and TRBJ1-4; 8 bases are a match to TRBD1. This clonotype was sampled from a human donor in good health. The CDR3 loop is CASILQGGRKLFF. In nucleotides, the CDR3 is TGTGCCAGCATACTACAGGGGGGGAGAAAACTGTTTTTT.